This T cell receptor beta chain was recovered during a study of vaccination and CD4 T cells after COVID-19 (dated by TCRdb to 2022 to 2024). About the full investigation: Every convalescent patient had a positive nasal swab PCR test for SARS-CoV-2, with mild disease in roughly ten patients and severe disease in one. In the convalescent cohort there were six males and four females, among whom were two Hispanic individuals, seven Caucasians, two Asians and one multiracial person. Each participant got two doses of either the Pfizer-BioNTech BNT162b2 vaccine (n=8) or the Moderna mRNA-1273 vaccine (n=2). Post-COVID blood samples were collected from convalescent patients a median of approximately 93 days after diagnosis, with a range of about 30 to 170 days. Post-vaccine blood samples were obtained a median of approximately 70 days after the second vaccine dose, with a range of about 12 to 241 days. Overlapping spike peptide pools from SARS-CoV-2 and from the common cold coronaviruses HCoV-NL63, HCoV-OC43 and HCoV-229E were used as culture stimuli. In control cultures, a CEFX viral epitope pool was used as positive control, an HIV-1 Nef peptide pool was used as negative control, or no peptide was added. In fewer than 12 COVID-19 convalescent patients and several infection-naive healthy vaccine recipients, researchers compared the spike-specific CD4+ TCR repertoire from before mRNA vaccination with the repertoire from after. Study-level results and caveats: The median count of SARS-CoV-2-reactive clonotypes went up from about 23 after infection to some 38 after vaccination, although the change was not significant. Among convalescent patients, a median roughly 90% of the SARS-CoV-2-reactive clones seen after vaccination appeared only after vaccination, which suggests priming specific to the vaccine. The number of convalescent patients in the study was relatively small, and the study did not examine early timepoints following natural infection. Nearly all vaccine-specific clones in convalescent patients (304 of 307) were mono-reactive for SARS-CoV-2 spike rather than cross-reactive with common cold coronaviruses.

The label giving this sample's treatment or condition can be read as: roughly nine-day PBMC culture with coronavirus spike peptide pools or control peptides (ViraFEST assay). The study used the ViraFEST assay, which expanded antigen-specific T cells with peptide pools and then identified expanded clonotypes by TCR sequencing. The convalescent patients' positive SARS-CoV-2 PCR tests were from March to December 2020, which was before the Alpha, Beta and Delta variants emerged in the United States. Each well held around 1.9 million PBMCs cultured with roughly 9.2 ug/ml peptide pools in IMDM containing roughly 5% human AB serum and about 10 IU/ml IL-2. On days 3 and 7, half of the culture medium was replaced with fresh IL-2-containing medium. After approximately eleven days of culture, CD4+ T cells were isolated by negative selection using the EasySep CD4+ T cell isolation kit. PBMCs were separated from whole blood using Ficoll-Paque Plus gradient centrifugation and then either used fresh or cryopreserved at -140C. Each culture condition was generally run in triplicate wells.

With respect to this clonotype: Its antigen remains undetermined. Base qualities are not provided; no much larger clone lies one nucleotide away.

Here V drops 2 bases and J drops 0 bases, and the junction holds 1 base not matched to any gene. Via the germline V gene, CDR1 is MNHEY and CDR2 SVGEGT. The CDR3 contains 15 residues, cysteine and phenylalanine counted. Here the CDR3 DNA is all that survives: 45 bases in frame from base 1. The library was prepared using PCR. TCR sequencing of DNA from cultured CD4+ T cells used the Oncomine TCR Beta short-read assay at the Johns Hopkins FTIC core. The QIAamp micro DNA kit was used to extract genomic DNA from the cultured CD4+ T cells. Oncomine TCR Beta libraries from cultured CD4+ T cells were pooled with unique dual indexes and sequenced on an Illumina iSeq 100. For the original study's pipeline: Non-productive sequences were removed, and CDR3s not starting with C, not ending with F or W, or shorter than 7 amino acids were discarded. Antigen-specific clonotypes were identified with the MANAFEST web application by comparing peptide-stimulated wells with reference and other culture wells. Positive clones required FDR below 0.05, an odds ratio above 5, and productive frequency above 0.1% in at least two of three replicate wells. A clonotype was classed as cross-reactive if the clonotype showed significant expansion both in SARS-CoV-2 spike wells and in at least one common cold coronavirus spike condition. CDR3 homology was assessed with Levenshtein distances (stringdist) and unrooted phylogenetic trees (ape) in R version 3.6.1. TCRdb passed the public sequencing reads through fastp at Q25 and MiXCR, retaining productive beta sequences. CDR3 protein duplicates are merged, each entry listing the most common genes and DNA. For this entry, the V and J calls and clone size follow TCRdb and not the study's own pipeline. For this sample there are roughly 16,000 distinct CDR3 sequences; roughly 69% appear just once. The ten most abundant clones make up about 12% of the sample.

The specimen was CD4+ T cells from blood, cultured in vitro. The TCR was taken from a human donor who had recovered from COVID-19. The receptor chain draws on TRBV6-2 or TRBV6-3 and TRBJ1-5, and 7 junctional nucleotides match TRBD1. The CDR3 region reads CASSYQGDSNQPQHF. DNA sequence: TGTGCCAGCAGTTACCAGGGGGATAGCAATCAGCCCCAGCATTTT.